This is a list of T cell receptor beta chains from one sample in a study of T-cell reconstitution after alpha-beta-depleted transplantation in children. TCRdb reprocessed the PCR reads via MiXCR and lists one record per CDR3 protein. The data contain 250,000 or so distinct CDR3 sequences, around 7.5% of them singletons. The sequences come from PBMCs, mostly from graft donor cells, collected 180 days after TCRalphabeta/CD19-depleted stem cell transplant. These receptors all stem from a male patient under 18 who had a stem cell transplant for acute lymphoblastic leukemia, so the T cells may come from the graft donor. CDR3s include the opening cysteine and the closing phenylalanine or tryptophan. A D gene is named only where the DNA matches it firmly. Some rows mark clone size as missing; the rest say once, few, many or name a class of expanded clone.

TRBV5-1	TRBJ2-7	few	NA	CASSQGLPNYEQYF	TGCGCCAGCAGCCAGGGACTTCCAAACTACGAGCAGTACTTC
TRBV20-1	TRBJ2-7	many	NA	CSAIHRVRDYEQYF	TGCAGTGCTATCCACAGGGTCCGCGACTACGAGCAGTACTTC
TRBV20-1	TRBJ2-7	NA	NA	CSASPGHLSYEQYF	TGCAGTGCTAGCCCGGGACACCTCTCCTACGAGCAGTACTTC
TRBV20-1	TRBJ1-1	many	TRBD1	CSAQSGGFGRNTEAFF	TGCAGTGCTCAGTCAGGGGGCTTCGGGAGGAACACTGAAGCTTTCTTT
TRBV7-9	TRBJ2-3	many	TRBD1	CASSPLTGTDTQYF	TGTGCCAGCAGCCCCCTGACAGGGACAGATACGCAGTATTTT
TRBV7-4	TRBJ1-5	many	NA	CASSLAAGQKGNTPHQPQHF	TGTGCCAGCAGCTTAGCGGCAGGGCAGAAGGGAAATACCCCCCATCAGCCCCAGCATTTT
TRBV7-2	TRBJ2-7	many	TRBD1	CASSLSPGTGPYEQYF	TGTGCCAGCAGCCTCTCCCCCGGGACAGGGCCTTACGAGCAGTACTTC
TRBV6-5	TRBJ2-1	many	NA	CASSYPDAFNEQFF	TGTGCCAGCAGTTACCCGGACGCCTTCAATGAGCAGTTCTTC
TRBV12-3/TRBV12-4	TRBJ1-1	many	NA	CASSSRLGVNTEAFF	TGTGCCAGTTCCTCTAGGCTAGGGGTGAACACTGAAGCTTTCTTT
TRBV7-2	TRBJ2-1	many	NA	CASSLATEWVF	TGTGCCAGCAGCTTAGCGACAGAATGGGTCTTC
TRBV12-3/TRBV12-4	TRBJ2-7	many	NA	CASRSNYEQYF	TGTGCCAGCAGAAGCAACTACGAGCAGTACTTC
TRBV7-9	TRBJ2-5	many	TRBD1	CAGQVQETQYF	TGTGCCGGACAGGTTCAAGAGACCCAGTACTTC
TRBV3-1	TRBJ2-3	many	TRBD2	CASSHDAGTSGSADTQYF	TGTGCCAGCAGCCATGATGCCGGGACTAGCGGGAGTGCAGATACGCAGTATTTT
TRBV20-1	TRBJ1-1	many	TRBD1	CSARLDRGNTEAFF	TGCAGTGCTAGACTGGACAGGGGGAACACTGAAGCTTTCTTT
TRBV20-1	TRBJ1-3	many	NA	CSAKTTGNTIYF	TGCAGTGCTAAGACAACTGGAAACACCATATATTTT
TRBV6-5	TRBJ1-5	many	NA	CASSPGFYSNQPQHF	TGTGCCAGCAGTCCCGGCTTTTATAGCAATCAGCCCCAGCATTTT
TRBV6-6	TRBJ2-7	NA	NA	CASSFRQAYEQYF	TGTGCCAGCAGTTTTCGACAAGCATACGAGCAGTACTTC
TRBV13	TRBJ2-7	NA	TRBD2	CASSLGLAAGGNEQYF	TGTGCCAGCAGCTTAGGCCTAGCGGCGGGAGGCAACGAGCAGTACTTC
TRBV5-1	TRBJ2-2	many	NA	CASSLDRSTGELFF	TGCGCCAGCAGCTTGGACAGGAGCACCGGGGAGCTGTTTTTT
TRBV3-1	TRBJ1-2	NA	NA	CASSQEDRHNYGYTF	TGTGCCAGCAGCCAAGAGGATCGACACAACTATGGCTACACCTTC
TRBV18	TRBJ1-1	many	NA	CASSPIQDTEAFF	TGTGCCAGCTCACCAATACAGGACACTGAAGCTTTCTTT
TRBV6-5	TRBJ1-1	many	TRBD1	CASSRQGQNTEAFF	TGTGCCAGCAGTCGACAGGGGCAGAACACTGAAGCTTTCTTT
TRBV7-9	TRBJ2-1	many	NA	CASSPAAMNEQFF	TGTGCCAGCAGCCCCGCGGCGATGAATGAGCAGTTCTTC
TRBV2	TRBJ1-5	many	NA	CASMGRDGFSNQPQHF	TGTGCCAGCATGGGTAGGGACGGTTTTAGCAATCAGCCCCAGCATTTT
TRBV3-1	TRBJ2-3	many	NA	CASSLGYDNTDTQYF	TGTGCCAGCAGCCTAGGGTACGACAACACCGATACGCAGTATTTT
TRBV29-1	TRBJ1-1	many	TRBD1	CSGDRGATEAFF	TGCAGCGGCGACAGGGGCGCCACTGAAGCTTTCTTT
TRBV7-9	TRBJ2-5	few	TRBD2	CASTPGLAGVETQYF	TGTGCCAGCACCCCGGGACTAGCGGGAGTAGAGACCCAGTACTTC
TRBV6-5	TRBJ1-3	many	TRBD1	CASSYRGTGGGNTIYF	TGTGCCAGCAGTTACAGAGGGACAGGGGGCGGAAACACCATATATTTT
TRBV12-3/TRBV12-4	TRBJ1-1	many	NA	CASRFLGGDRSEAFF	TGTGCCAGCAGGTTTTTGGGGGGAGACAGGTCTGAAGCTTTCTTT
TRBV6-1	TRBJ2-3	NA	TRBD2	CASSTRGGGDTQYF	TGTGCCAGCAGTACGCGGGGGGGCGGGGATACGCAGTATTTT
TRBV12-3/TRBV12-4	TRBJ1-1	many	NA	CASSFGGPEAFF	TGTGCCAGCAGTTTTGGGGGTCCTGAAGCTTTCTTT
TRBV19	TRBJ1-2	many	NA	CASSISKGTYGYTF	TGTGCCAGTAGTATCTCAAAGGGGACATATGGCTACACCTTC
TRBV12-5	TRBJ1-5	NA	NA	CASGSRGDNQPQHF	TGTGCTAGTGGTTCTAGGGGGGACAATCAGCCCCAGCATTTT